The 13 T cell receptor beta chains below all came from one sample that was sequenced in a study of blood T cell repertoires in COVID-19. Some clones are missing from TCRdb's copy, which holds only in-frame ones; the method was immunoSEQ multiplex PCR. The table lists about 260,000 clones, 87% of them singletons. The material sequenced was peripheral blood. These receptors were collected from a woman aged 45 to 65 who had recovered from COVID-19.

This rearrangement joins TRBV4-2 to TRBJ2-2, with D maybe TRBD2 (5 bases). Trimming cost V 0 bases and J 2 bases, with 10 bases left between them. Germline loops: CDR1 LGHNA, CDR2 YNFKEQ. The CDR3 extends over 16 amino acids. CDR3 amino acids: CASSQERRVNTGELFF. The CDR3 region has the DNA TGTGCCAGCAGCCAAGAACGGCGGGTCAACACCGGGGAGCTGTTTTTT.

The chain combines TRBV12-5 with TRBJ1-3; 8 nucleotides align to TRBD1. V gave up 7 bases and J gave up 2 bases; unmatched junction bases: 4. In germline, CDR1 is LGHNT, CDR2 FRNRAP. The CDR3 length is 14 residues. This CDR3 reads CASVMTGAGNTIYF. Here the CDR3 DNA reads TGTGCTAGTGTTATGACAGGGGCTGGAAACACCATATATTTT.

This clone was found once. The chain has TRBV7-2 and TRBJ1-3; possibly TRBD1 for D (5 bases). CDR1 and CDR2 from the germline V gene are SGHTA and FQGNSA. The CDR3 covers 16 residues. Trimming took 4 bases from V and 1 from J, leaving 14 bases between them. In DNA, the CDR3 is TGTGCCAGCAGCTCAGGGCCCCCTTTGTCTGGAAACACCATATATTTT. Its translation: CASSSGPPLSGNTIYF.

J is TRBJ2-7 and V is TRBV19; 8 bases agree with TRBD1. The CDR3 covers 16 residues. Germline V gene lookup returns CDR1 LNHDA and CDR2 SQIVND (reference sequence). Losses at the gene ends were 5 bases for V and 5 bases for J; bases not matched to a gene: 14. The CDR3 bases are TGTGCCAGTAGTCTCAAGGACAGGGCCCAACATCACGAGCAGTACTTC. Protein: CASSLKDRAQHHEQYF.

The V and J genes are TRBV7-3 and TRBJ2-1, with 8 nucleotides matching TRBD2. The CDR3 is 16 amino acids. The germline gives CDR1 SGHTA, CDR2 FQGTGA. The ends lost 2 bases at V and 1 base at J; junction bases unmatched: 4. CDR3 region: CASSLWSGSSYNEQFF. The CDR3 DNA reads TGTGCCAGCAGCTTATGGAGCGGGAGTTCCTACAATGAGCAGTTCTTC.

Concerning this clone: Other DNA variants within this sample encode the same CDR3. The chain combines TRBV7-2 with TRBJ1-2, with no clear D. This CDR3 has 13 residues. Germline V gives CDR1 SGHTA, CDR2 FQGNSA. The V end was cut by 1 base, the J end by 2 bases, with 5 bases between. CDR3 coding DNA: TGTGCCAGCAGCTTAGGTCGGAACTATGGCTACACCTTC. Protein sequence: CASSLGRNYGYTF.

The J gene is TRBJ2-3, the V gene TRBV7-2; 11 bases map to TRBD1. With 3 bases clipped from V and 7 bases from J, the junction kept 3 bases outside the gene matches. The length of the CDR3 is 14 residues. CDR1 and CDR2 from the germline V gene are SGHTA and FQGNSA. CDR3 sequence: CASSFRTGGHTQYF. In DNA form, the CDR3 reads TGTGCCAGCAGCTTTCGGACAGGGGGCCATACGCAGTATTTT.

V and J are TRBV11-2 and TRBJ2-7; D uncertain. V lost 5 bases to trimming and J lost 2 bases, with 16 bases between them. The V gene's germline CDR1 is SGHAT and CDR2 FQNNGV. This CDR3 has 15 residues. CDR3 nucleotide sequence: TGTGCCAGCAGCCCCTTGAGAGGATTACCCTACGAGCAGTACTTC. Its protein product is CASSPLRGLPYEQYF.

The CDR3 region has the DNA TGTGCCAGCAGAATCACAGGGGTTAACTATGGCTACACCTTC. Its translation is CASRITGVNYGYTF. The V call is TRBV6-5, the J call TRBJ1-2; 7 bases are shared with TRBD1. Looked up from germline, CDR1 is MNHEY and CDR2 is SVGAGI. The CDR3 extends over 14 amino acids. Germline trimming cut 6 bases from V and 1 base from J; bases unmatched to any gene: 5.

The genes are TRBV6-4 and TRBJ2-1, with 10 bases lining up with TRBD1. V lost 7 bases, J lost 15 bases, and 15 bases stayed unmatched. The CDR3 has 14 residues. Germline V gives CDR1 MRHNA, CDR2 SNTAGT. CDR3 protein: CASTLPLLDRGWFF. DNA of the CDR3: TGTGCCAGCACCCTACCCCTCCTGGACAGGGGGTGGTTCTTC.

The rearrangement joins TRBV18 to TRBJ2-5; 8 bases match TRBD2. Germline CDR1 KGHSH, CDR2 LQKENI. The CDR3 runs to 15 residues. With V trimmed by 5 bases and J by 2 bases, 7 bases remained unmatched. The CDR3 nucleotides read TGTGCCAGCTCAACGAGACTAGCGCAACAAGAGACCCAGTACTTC. This encodes CASSTRLAQQETQYF.

This sequence joins TRBV2 and TRBJ2-5, with D uncertain. The V end lost 8 bases, the J end lost 4 bases, and 5 bases lay between the germline ends. The CDR3 extends over 10 amino acids. Germline V gives CDR1 SNHLY, CDR2 FYNNEI. This CDR3 reads CASLLETQYF. Here the CDR3 DNA reads TGTGCCAGCTTATTAGAGACCCAGTACTTC. Full variable domain (missing parts from reference TRBV2 and TRBJ2-5): EPEVTQTPSHQVTQMGQEVILRCVPISNHLYFYWYRQILGQKVEFLVSFYNNEISEKSEIFDDQFSVERPDGSNFTLKIRSTKLEDSAMYFCASLLETQYFGPGTRLLVL.

This chain connects TRBV5-1 to TRBJ2-2; D is perhaps TRBD2 (6 bases). V lost 2 bases and J lost 3, with 11 bases in between. CDR1 is SGHRS and CDR2 is YFSETQ in the germline V gene. This CDR3 is 15 amino acids long. This CDR3 is CASSFTGGYTGELFF. In nucleotides, the CDR3 is TGCGCCAGCAGCTTCACCGGAGGGTACACCGGGGAGCTGTTTTTT.